The 29 T cell receptor beta chains presented below share a single source sample, sequenced in a study of regulatory T cells in long-lasting Graves disease. Sample time point: persistent/refractory GD, antithyroid drugs over 5 years with positive TRAb. After RNA was extracted from PBMCs, the TCR library was made from it. Libraries of TCR beta came from iRepertoire HTBI primers plus Arm-PCR of CDR3 regions. TCRdb re-called the multiplex PCR reads through MiXCR, storing one row per CDR3 protein. The repertoire holds about 420,000 distinct CDR3 sequences, 23% seen once, with roughly 26% in the top ten. Sequencing was performed on peripheral blood mononuclear cells (PBMCs), taken when the disease was refractory, from a patient treated with antithyroid drugs. These receptors all come from a female donor with Graves disease.

Many counts were recorded for this clonotype. The V call is TRBV29-1, the J call TRBJ1-1, with D unresolved. V lost 4 bases and J 10 bases, leaving 13 bases between the germline ends. The CDR3 length is 11 residues. CDR1 is SQVTM and CDR2 is ANQGSEA in the germline V gene. CDR3 region: CSVALGYSAFF. CDR3 DNA: TGCAGCGTTGCCCTGGGCTATTCAGCTTTCTTT.

This clonotype occurred a few times. V is TRBV24-1 and J is TRBJ2-7; the match to TRBD1 covers 8 bases. This CDR3 region has 17 residues. The V segment lost 5 bases and the J segment 1 base; nucleotides outside the gene matches: 12. Germline CDR1 is KGHDR and CDR2 is SFDVKD. As DNA, the CDR3 is TGTGCCACCAGTGGACCTCCGCCGGACAGGGAATCCTACGAGCAGTACTTC. Translating it yields CATSGPPPDRESYEQYF.

This clonotype has only a few counts. This rearrangement joins TRBV7-2 to TRBJ2-4; perhaps TRBD1 as D (6 bases). The CDR3 has 16 amino acids. Germline lookup yields CDR1 SGHTA and CDR2 FQGNSA. The germline V and J ends were trimmed by 3 bases and 0 bases, with 12 bases remaining between them. The CDR3 DNA sequence: TGTGCCAGCAGCTTGACCAGGGGTCTAGCCAAAAACATTCAGTACTTC. This encodes CASSLTRGLAKNIQYF.

This sequence joins TRBV28 and TRBJ1-5; D is perhaps TRBD1 (6 bases). V was cut by 3 bases and J by 3 bases, with 12 bases left in between. CDR3 size: 15 residues. CDR1 MDHEN and CDR2 SYDVKM come from the germline V gene. This chain's CDR3 is CASSFGTGNNQPQHF. The CDR3, as DNA: TGTGCCAGCAGTTTTGGCACAGGGAACAATCAGCCCCAGCATTTT.

This clonotype was recorded many times. The CDR3, as DNA: TGTGCCAGCAGTGAAGGAACACAGGGGCCACAGAATTCACCCCTCCACTTT. This gives the protein CASSEGTQGPQNSPLHF. V is TRBV2 and J is TRBJ1-6; 7 bases match TRBD1. V lost 1 base and J lost 7; bases outside the gene matches: 10. CDR1 is SNHLY, CDR2 FYNNEI, per germline. The CDR3 has 17 amino acids. Supplemented by reference TRBV2 and TRBJ1-6, the full variable domain reads EPEVTQTPSHQVTQMGQEVILRCVPISNHLYFYWYRQILGQKVEFLVSFYNNEISEKSEIFDDQFSVERPDGSNFTLKIRSTKLEDSAMYFCASSEGTQGPQNSPLHFGNGTRLTVT.

Only a few counts were recorded for this clonotype. The rearrangement uses TRBV2 and TRBJ1-2; D might be TRBD1 (5 bases). CDR1 and CDR2 from the germline V gene are SNHLY and FYNNEI. This CDR3 has 14 residues. The V end was cut by 6 bases, the J end by 8 bases, with 19 bases between. The CDR3, as DNA: TGTGCCAGCAGCCCGGGGGTGGGGTTCTGGGGCTACACCTTC. It is translated as CASSPGVGFWGYTF.

At least ten counts were recorded for this clonotype. The gene calls are TRBV4-1 and TRBJ2-5; tentative D call: TRBD2 (5 bases). This CDR3 has 14 amino acids. Deletions cut 1 base from V and 5 bases from J, with 11 bases between. Germline V gene sequence: CDR1 MGHRA, CDR2 YSYEKL. The CDR3 DNA is TGCGCCAGCAGCCAAGGAGGGAGTCGGGAGACCCAGTACTTC. Translating gives CASSQGGSRETQYF.

The chain couples TRBV2 to TRBJ2-2, with D uncertain. From germline, CDR1 is SNHLY and CDR2 FYNNEI. The CDR3 runs to 15 residues. V dropped 0 bases and J dropped 6 bases, with 11 bases sitting between them. In nucleotides, the CDR3 is TGTGCCAGCAGTGAAGCAGGGTTTGCCGCCGGGGAGCTGTTTTTT. It is translated as CASSEAGFAAGELFF.

The chain recombines TRBV11-2 with TRBJ1-4, with D possibly being TRBD1 (5 bases). This CDR3 region has 15 residues. Trimming took 4 bases from V and 7 from J, leaving 16 bases between them. CDR1 and CDR2 from the germline V gene are SGHAT and FQNNGV. CDR3 sequence (DNA): TGTGCCAGCAGCTCAGGAGGGACTAGGGGTGAAAAACTGTTTTTT. It is translated as CASSSGGTRGEKLFF.

This clonotype was detected many times. The chain carries TRBV7-8 and TRBJ1-2; 7 nucleotides line up with TRBD1. This CDR3 spans 12 amino acids. V lost 5 bases and J lost 6; bases outside the gene matches: 3. The germline V gene has CDR1 SGHVS and CDR2 FQNEAQ. CDR3 DNA sequence: TGTGCCAGCAGCCCCCAGGGGGATGGCTACACCTTC. Translated: CASSPQGDGYTF.

This clonotype was detected many times. The chain is built from TRBV28 and TRBJ1-1; D is ambiguous. The germline V gene encodes CDR1 MDHEN and CDR2 SYDVKM. The CDR3 covers 12 residues. Between the trimmed V and J ends, which lost 6 bases and 8 bases, there was a span of 13 bases. In nucleotides, the CDR3 is TGTGCCAGCAGCCCCCAGCTCAGGGAAGCTTTCTTT. It encodes CASSPQLREAFF.

CDR3: CAWSPDTSNQPQHF. The CDR3 DNA reads as TGTGCCTGGAGTCCGGACACCTCCAATCAGCCCCAGCATTTT. V is TRBV30 and J is TRBJ1-5; maybe TRBD1 (5 bases). Per the germline V gene, CDR1 is GTSNPN and CDR2 is SVGIG (reference sequence). Trimming took off 2 bases at V and 3 bases at J, with 11 bases between the two ends. The CDR3 covers 14 residues.

CDR3 coding DNA: TGTGCCAGCAGTTACTCGACTGGAAACACCATATATTTT. This sequence encodes CASSYSTGNTIYF. The rearrangement joins TRBV6-2 or TRBV6-3 to TRBJ1-3, with D uncertain. Germline V gene lookup returns CDR1 MNHEY and CDR2 SVGEGT. The CDR3 totals 13 residues. V lost 0 bases to trimming and J lost 2 bases, with 2 bases between them.

In this sample, this clonotype turned up a few times. J is TRBJ1-1 and V is TRBV5-1; D is ambiguous. The CDR3 extends over 13 amino acids. The germline V gene encodes CDR1 SGHRS and CDR2 YFSETQ. The V end lost 5 bases, the J end lost 1 base, and 9 bases lay between the germline ends. The CDR3 region has the DNA TGCGCCAGCAGTTCCGGGTCGAACACTGAAGCTTTCTTT. Its protein product is CASSSGSNTEAFF.

The chain uses TRBV19 and TRBJ2-7; TRBD1 is a possible D gene (7 bases). Trimming stripped 4 bases from V and 4 bases from J, with 11 bases between. CDR1 is LNHDA, CDR2 SQIVND, per germline (reference sequence). The CDR3 spans 13 residues. The CDR3 loop is CASSNQGGYEQYF. CDR3 DNA: TGTGCCAGTAGTAACCAGGGGGGTTACGAGCAGTACTTC.

The V and J genes are TRBV7-3 and TRBJ1-2; 7 nucleotides line up with TRBD1. In germline, CDR1 is SGHTA, CDR2 FQGTGA. CDR3 length: 21 amino acids. V was pared by 5 bases and J by 2 bases, with 26 bases of the junction left unmatched. The CDR3 here is CASSRTYRLRGALIKNYGYTF. CDR3 nucleotides: TGTGCCAGCAGCCGTACTTATAGACTCAGGGGGGCACTGATAAAGAACTATGGCTACACCTTC.

The chain is built from TRBV5-1 and TRBJ2-5, with 12 nucleotides matching TRBD2. This CDR3 comprises 19 residues. In germline, CDR1 is SGHRS, CDR2 YFSETQ. V shed 7 bases, J shed 1 base, and the junction held 17 bases outside the gene matches. The CDR3 DNA sequence: TGCGCCAGCCGTCGAAGCCCGAGTCGACTAGCGGGAGTCCAAGAGACCCAGTACTTC. It encodes CASRRSPSRLAGVQETQYF.

This clonotype appeared a few times. V gene TRBV3-1 combines with J gene TRBJ2-5; 13 bases align to TRBD2. The junction had 10 bases not matched to a gene; V was cut back by 2 bases and J by 4 bases. This CDR3 comprises 18 residues. Germline CDR1 and CDR2: LGHDT and YNNKEL (reference sequence). The CDR3 spells CASSQPRGGTSGIETQYF. CDR3 coding DNA: TGTGCCAGCAGCCAACCCAGGGGGGGGACTAGCGGGATAGAGACCCAGTACTTC.

This clonotype has only one observation. This chain joins TRBV4-1 and TRBJ1-6; 7 bases match TRBD1. This CDR3 has 16 residues. Germline-derived CDR1 and CDR2 are MGHRA and YSYEKL. J lost 4 bases, V lost 4 bases, and 7 bases had no gene match. DNA for the CDR3: TGCGCCAGCAGCCTTGCCGGGACAGTGTATAATTCACCCCTCCACTTT. It encodes CASSLAGTVYNSPLHF.

This clonotype was found a few times. The chain is built from TRBV5-6 and TRBJ1-1; D remains unclear. The CDR3 has 13 amino acids. Germline CDR1 SGHDT, CDR2 YYEEEE. V lost 0 bases, J lost 7 bases, and 10 bases lay in between. The DNA for the CDR3 is TGTGCCAGCAGCTTGGGTCGGTTTAGTGAAGCTTTCTTT. It translates to CASSLGRFSEAFF.

The chain uses TRBV11-2 and TRBJ2-7, with D maybe TRBD2 (5 bases). The germline CDR1 and CDR2 sequences are SGHAT and FQNNGV. This CDR3 has 14 residues. The V end was cut by 5 bases, the J end by 4 bases, with 15 bases between. CDR3 coding DNA: TGTGCCAGCAGCCAAATTGTATCGGGGTACGAGCAGTACTTC. Translation: CASSQIVSGYEQYF. Drawing the rest from reference TRBV11-2 and TRBJ2-7, the complete variable domain is EAGVAQSPRYKIIEKRQSVAFWCNPISGHATLYWYQQILGQGPKLLIQFQNNGVVDDSQLPKDRFSAERLKGVDSTLKIQPAKLEDSAVYLCASSQIVSGYEQYFGPGTRLTVT.

This clonotype was observed a few times. The chain combines TRBV29-1 with TRBJ2-7, with TRBD2 matching over 11 bases. The CDR3 totals 15 residues. Unmatched junction bases numbered 6, after V lost 2 bases and J lost 3 bases. CDR1 and CDR2 from the germline V gene are SQVTM and ANQGSEA. In DNA, the CDR3 is TGCAGCGTTGAATTGGGACTAGCGGTGATCTACGAGCAGTACTTC. This gives the protein CSVELGLAVIYEQYF.

This clonotype appeared many times. The rearrangement joins TRBV5-1 to TRBJ2-7; 7 nucleotides agree with TRBD2. The CDR3 is 20 amino acids. The trim removed 4 bases at V and 0 bases at J, leaving 22 bases unmatched. CDR1 and CDR2 (germline): SGHRS, YFSETQ. The CDR3 sequence is CASSKKIGGSPSYSSYEQYF. The CDR3 region has the DNA TGCGCCAGCAGCAAGAAAATTGGCGGGAGTCCATCCTACAGCTCCTACGAGCAGTACTTC.

V usage is TRBV7-9 and J usage is TRBJ2-3, with a weak D call TRBD2 (6 bases). Trimming took 3 bases from V and 1 from J, leaving 11 bases between them. Germline V gene data show CDR1 as SEHNR and CDR2 as FQNEAQ (reference sequence). The length of the CDR3 is 15 residues. CDR3 loop: CASSLEGRGTDTQYF. DNA for the CDR3: TGTGCCAGCAGCTTGGAGGGACGAGGCACAGATACGCAGTATTTT.

At least ten counts were recorded for this clonotype. This chain links TRBV30 with TRBJ2-7, with D possibly TRBD2 on 7 matching bases. V was cut by 4 bases and J by 4 bases, with 20 bases left in between. Germline-derived CDR1 and CDR2 are GTSNPN and SVGIG (reference sequence). The CDR3 runs to 15 residues. CDR3 sequence reads: CAWTFLGGREYEQYF. CDR3 sequence (DNA): TGTGCCTGGACGTTTTTGGGGGGGCGCGAATACGAGCAGTACTTC.

This clonotype was observed many times. The V gene is TRBV20-1, the J gene TRBJ1-2; possible D gene TRBD1, 5 bases. The CDR3 extends over 16 amino acids. V was cut by 3 bases and J by 2 bases, with 19 bases left in between. Germline values: CDR1 DFQATT, CDR2 SNEGSKA (reference sequence). CDR3 region: CSASLSGGFSNYGYTF. CDR3 nucleotide sequence: TGCAGTGCTAGCCTCTCCGGGGGGTTTTCCAACTATGGCTACACCTTC.

The CDR3 DNA reads as TGTGCCAGCAGCCCCGGGCCTTTGGAGGAGCAGTACTTC. It codes for CASSPGPLEEQYF. The chain recombines TRBV2 with TRBJ2-7; D remains ambiguous. The CDR3 totals 13 residues. Germline V gene lookup returns CDR1 SNHLY and CDR2 FYNNEI. Trimming stripped 6 bases from V and 7 bases from J, with 16 bases between.

The chain joins TRBV3-1 to TRBJ2-1; a weak D match, TRBD2 (7 bases). CDR3 length equals 15 residues. Between the trimmed V and J ends, which lost 2 bases and 4 bases, there was a span of 12 bases. Germline V gene lookup returns CDR1 LGHDT and CDR2 YNNKEL (reference sequence). The CDR3 DNA sequence: TGTGCCAGCAGCCAAAGTGCGGGGGCATACAATGAGCAGTTCTTC. It encodes CASSQSAGAYNEQFF.

The chain has TRBV7-9 and TRBJ2-7; 9 positions match TRBD1. The CDR3 loop spans 16 amino acids. Germline V gives CDR1 SEHNR, CDR2 FQNEAQ (reference sequence). Trimming at V came to 4 bases and at J to 0 bases, leaving 7 bases not matched to a gene. CDR3 in DNA: TGTGCCAGCAGCTCTGGACAGGGGCCTTTCTCCTACGAGCAGTACTTC. It yields the protein CASSSGQGPFSYEQYF.